This record concerns one T cell receptor (beta chain) sequence. Its antigen remains unidentified. One base away there is no much larger clone; base qualities are not given. This entry is derived from a study of T cell changes during pregnancy in multiple sclerosis (dated by TCRdb to the late 2010s). Turning to the overall study: The study looked at changes in the T cell repertoire across pregnancy in women with multiple sclerosis.

V is cut by 2 bases and J by 3 bases, and the space between the germline ends is 11 bases. The germline V gene sets CDR1 to MNHEY and CDR2 to SVGAGI. The CDR3 numbers 14 residues from cysteine through phenylalanine. The only DNA kept is the CDR3, 42 bases in frame from the first base. The method behind the library was the immunoSEQ multiplex PCR assay. TCRdb mirrors the immuneACCESS table, restricted to in-frame sequences. Some clones are absent from its copies; in checked studies, under half trace to an unresolved V gene, and the reason for the others is unknown. This sample gives approximately 36,000 clones in total; 90% to 95% of them show up just once. About 0.41% of the sample comes from the top ten.

The sequence derives from a female donor with multiple sclerosis, enrolled in a pregnancy study. The specimen was CD4+ T cells from peripheral blood mononuclear cells, collected in the first trimester of pregnancy. This sequence uses TRBV6-5 and TRBJ2-7; the D gene is unclear. CDR3 loop: CASSYRRHFYEQYF. Here is the DNA: TGTGCCAGCAGTTACCGGCGGCATTTCTACGAGCAGTACTTC.